The T cell receptor beta chain under discussion was sequenced for a study of cytomegalovirus exposure and HLA in healthy donors. 13 Jbeta primers and 60 Vbeta primers were used for the PCR. The protocol was immunoSEQ multiplex PCR, while the TCRdb copy is restricted to in-frame clones and leaves out a portion. The sample has some 42,000 clones, around half seen once. This clone has just a few counts. The CDR3 sequence is 14 residues long. The trim removed 5 bases at V and 7 bases at J, leaving 6 bases unmatched. The germline CDR1 and CDR2 sequences are MDHEN and SYDVKM. Sequenced: PBMCs. This TCR derives from a human donor in good health. The chain uses TRBV28 and TRBJ2-1; 9 bases are shared with TRBD1. The CDR3 region is CASSIRQGGNEQFF. DNA for the CDR3: TGTGCCAGCAGTATCCGACAGGGGGGGAATGAGCAGTTCTTC.